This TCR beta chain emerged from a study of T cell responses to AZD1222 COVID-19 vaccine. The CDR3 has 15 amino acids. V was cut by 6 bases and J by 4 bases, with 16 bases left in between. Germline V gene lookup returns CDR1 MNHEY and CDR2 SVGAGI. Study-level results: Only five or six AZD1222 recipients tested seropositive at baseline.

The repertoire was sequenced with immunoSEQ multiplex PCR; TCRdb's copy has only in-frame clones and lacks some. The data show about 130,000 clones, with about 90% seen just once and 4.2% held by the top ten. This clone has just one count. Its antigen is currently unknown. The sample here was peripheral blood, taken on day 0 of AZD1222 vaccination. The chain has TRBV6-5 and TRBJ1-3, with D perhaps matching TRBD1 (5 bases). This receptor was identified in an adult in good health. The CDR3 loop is CASSQGLSGGNTIYF. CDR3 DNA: TGTGCCAGCAGCCAGGGTCTCTCAGGGGGAAACACCATATATTTT.